This paragraph covers one T cell receptor beta chain sequence. Germline assignment: CDR1 SGDLS and CDR2 YYNGEE. The CDR3 runs 12 residues. The V end lost 6 bases, the J end lost 12 bases, and 17 bases lay between the germline ends. These data originate in a study of blood T cell repertoires in COVID-19. Produced via immunoSEQ multiplex PCR; TCRdb's table is partial and in-frame only. The sample lists fewer than 250,000 clones, 70% to 90% occurring once. Recruited during active infection, patients (from Seattle) were subsequently followed longitudinally. The TCR comes from a man aged 25-45 years with COVID-19, enrolled during active disease. This chain joins TRBV9 and TRBJ2-3, with D maybe TRBD2 (7 bases). The sample consisted of peripheral blood. As DNA, the CDR3 is TGTGCCAGCACCCCCGACGGGGGGCCACAGTATTTT. Translation gives CASTPDGGPQYF.